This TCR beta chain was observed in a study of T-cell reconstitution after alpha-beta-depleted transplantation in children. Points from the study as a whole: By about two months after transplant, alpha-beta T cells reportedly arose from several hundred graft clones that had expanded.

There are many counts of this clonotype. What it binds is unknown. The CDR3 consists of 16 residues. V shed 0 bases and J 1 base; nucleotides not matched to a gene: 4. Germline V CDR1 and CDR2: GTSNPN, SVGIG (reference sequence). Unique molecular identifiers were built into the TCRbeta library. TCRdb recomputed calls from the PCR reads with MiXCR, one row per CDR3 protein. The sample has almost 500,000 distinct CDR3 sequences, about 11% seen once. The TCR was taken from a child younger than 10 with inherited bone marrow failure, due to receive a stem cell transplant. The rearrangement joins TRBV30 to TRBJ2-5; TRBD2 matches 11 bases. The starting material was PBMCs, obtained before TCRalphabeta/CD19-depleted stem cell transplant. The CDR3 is CAWSVTGLAVQETQYF. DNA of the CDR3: TGTGCCTGGAGTGTAACGGGACTAGCGGTCCAAGAGACCCAGTACTTC.